The rows below give T cell receptor beta chains drawn from one sample of a study of blood T cell repertoires in COVID-19. Clones were read by immunoSEQ multiplex PCR, and TCRdb kept only the in-frame ones, dropping some. The profile covers some 530,000 clones, with roughly 88% appearing a single time and 3% to 4% taken by the ten largest. Material: peripheral blood. These receptors all stem from a human donor in a cohort sampled during active COVID-19. Each CDR3 is given with its conserved first and last residue. The D gene is left open where the match is weak. For some rows the clone size is stated as once, few or many, or as a class when expanded; others skip it.

TRBJ2-1	TRBV5-4	TRBD2	few	CASSAKTSGSGDEQFF	TGTGCCAGCAGCGCGAAAACTAGCGGGAGTGGCGATGAGCAGTTCTTC
TRBJ2-3	TRBV5-4	TRBD2	NA	CASSLAGEVDTQYF	TGTGCCAGCAGTTTAGCGGGAGAGGTAGATACGCAGTATTTT
TRBJ1-1	TRBV30	NA	NA	CAWSPIGQGVTMNTEAFF	TGTGCCTGGAGTCCTATAGGGCAGGGTGTTACCATGAACACTGAAGCTTTCTTT
TRBJ1-5	TRBV19	NA	NA	CASSTGPNQPQHF	TGTGCCAGTAGTACAGGCCCCAATCAGCCCCAGCATTTT
TRBJ2-5	TRBV9	TRBD2	NA	CASALEAGRETQYF	TGTGCCAGCGCCTTGGAAGCGGGACGAGAGACCCAGTACTTC
TRBJ1-1	TRBV28	TRBD1	NA	CASSLWGQGVIEAFF	TGTGCCAGCAGTCTTTGGGGACAGGGGGTCATTGAAGCTTTCTTT
TRBJ2-7	TRBV7-2	NA	NA	CASSLGRAQHEQYF	TGTGCCAGCAGCTTAGGGCGGGCACAACACGAGCAGTACTTC
TRBJ2-3	TRBV2	TRBD1	NA	CASGWDRATDTQYF	TGTGCCAGTGGATGGGACAGGGCCACAGATACGCAGTATTTT
TRBJ1-5	TRBV19	NA	NA	CASSWRVQTNQPQHF	TGTGCCAGTAGTTGGCGGGTCCAGACTAATCAGCCCCAGCATTTT
TRBJ1-2	TRBV28	TRBD1	NA	CASRSGGRNYGYTF	TGTGCCAGCAGGTCAGGGGGGCGCAACTATGGCTACACCTTC
TRBJ2-7	TRBV7-3	TRBD1	NA	CASSTRTGGSYEQYF	TGTGCCAGCAGCACTCGGACAGGGGGATCCTACGAGCAGTACTTC
TRBJ2-7	TRBV19	TRBD2	NA	CASSTPPSVAGPYEQYF	TGTGCCAGTAGTACTCCACCCTCGGTAGCGGGGCCCTACGAGCAGTACTTC
TRBJ2-5	TRBV9	TRBD1	NA	CASSGRQGGETQYF	TGTGCCAGCAGCGGAAGACAGGGTGGGGAGACCCAGTACTTC
TRBJ2-3	TRBV14	TRBD2	NA	CASSQDRSGRNTQYF	TGTGCCAGCAGCCAAGATCGAAGCGGGAGAAATACGCAGTATTTT
TRBJ2-7	TRBV6-4	TRBD2	NA	CASKPSGGAYEQYF	TGTGCCAGCAAACCGAGCGGGGGCGCCTACGAGCAGTACTTC
TRBJ2-3	TRBV28	TRBD2	once	CASTLGLAGGPGTDTQYF	TGTGCCAGCACCCTGGGGCTAGCGGGAGGGCCGGGTACAGATACGCAGTATTTT
TRBJ2-1	TRBV15	TRBD2	NA	CATSKTSGIPNEQFF	TGTGCCACCAGCAAAACTAGCGGGATACCCAATGAGCAGTTCTTC
TRBJ2-7	TRBV9	TRBD1	NA	CASSGTGSYEQYF	TGTGCCAGCAGCGGGACAGGTTCCTACGAGCAGTACTTC
TRBJ1-4	TRBV9	NA	NA	CASSVGAGYGKLFF	TGTGCCAGCAGCGTAGGGGCAGGGTACGGAAAACTGTTTTTT
TRBJ1-4	TRBV19	TRBD1	NA	CASSTGTEEEKLFF	TGTGCCAGTAGTACCGGGACAGAAGAAGAAAAACTGTTTTTT
TRBJ2-3	TRBV29-1	TRBD2	NA	CSVVASGSPSTDTQYF	TGCAGCGTTGTGGCTAGCGGGAGCCCTAGCACAGATACGCAGTATTTT
TRBJ1-1	TRBV6-4	TRBD1	NA	CASSPGQGLGTEAFF	TGTGCCAGCAGTCCGGGACAGGGGTTGGGCACTGAAGCTTTCTTT
TRBJ2-1	TRBV5-1	TRBD2	NA	CASSPGTSGSGAYNEQFF	TGCGCCAGCAGTCCCGGGACTAGCGGGAGTGGGGCCTACAATGAGCAGTTCTTC
TRBJ1-6	TRBV2	NA	NA	CASIPGLHNSPLHF	TGTGCCAGCATCCCCGGACTCCATAATTCACCCCTCCACTTT
TRBJ2-1	TRBV10-3	TRBD1	NA	CANGIDRGQEQFF	TGTGCCAACGGGATCGACAGGGGGCAGGAGCAGTTCTTC
TRBJ1-1	TRBV28	TRBD1	NA	CASSLAGTGSTEAFF	TGTGCCAGCAGTTTAGCGGGGACAGGGAGCACTGAAGCTTTCTTT
TRBJ2-1	TRBV9	TRBD2	NA	CASSVRGRTSGREGDEQFF	TGTGCCAGCAGCGTCCGGGGTCGGACTAGCGGGAGGGAAGGGGATGAGCAGTTCTTC
TRBJ2-6	TRBV30	NA	NA	CAWSVGPPGANVLTF	TGTGCCTGGAGTGTTGGGCCTCCTGGGGCCAACGTCCTGACTTTC
TRBJ2-6	TRBV19	TRBD2	NA	CASSIGLAPGSGANVLTF	TGTGCCAGTAGTATCGGACTAGCGCCGGGGTCTGGGGCCAACGTCCTGACTTTC
TRBJ2-1	TRBV9	NA	once	CASSVELGDYNEQFF	TGTGCCAGCAGCGTAGAGTTAGGGGACTACAATGAGCAGTTCTTC
TRBJ2-3	TRBV19	NA	NA	CASSIKLMVSTDTQYF	TGTGCCAGTAGTATTAAACTGATGGTTAGCACAGATACGCAGTATTTT
TRBJ2-3	TRBV5-1	NA	few	CASSLDGQYTQYF	TGCGCCAGCAGCTTGGACGGACAATATACGCAGTATTTT
TRBJ2-1	TRBV7-8	TRBD2	few	CASSLVTGTSGRGNEQFF	TGTGCCAGCAGCTTAGTAACCGGGACTAGCGGGAGAGGAAATGAGCAGTTCTTC
TRBJ2-7	TRBV5-1	TRBD1	NA	CASSLVDRDYEQYF	TGCGCCAGCAGCTTGGTGGACAGGGACTACGAGCAGTACTTC
TRBJ2-5	TRBV9	NA	NA	CASSGQGIEETQYF	TGTGCCAGCAGCGGCCAGGGAATTGAAGAGACCCAGTACTTC
TRBJ2-4	TRBV6-2/TRBV6-3	TRBD1	NA	CASSYHTGALNIQYF	TGTGCCAGCAGTTACCATACAGGGGCCTTAAACATTCAGTACTTC
TRBJ1-1	TRBV29-1	NA	NA	CSVERGSNTEAFF	TGCAGCGTTGAACGAGGGTCGAACACTGAAGCTTTCTTT
TRBJ1-1	TRBV7-3	NA	once	CASSLLRTAEAFF	TGTGCCAGCAGCTTACTTAGGACAGCTGAAGCTTTCTTT
TRBJ1-1	TRBV28	TRBD1	few	CASSFMGQGEDTEAFF	TGTGCCAGCAGTTTTATGGGGCAGGGGGAGGACACTGAAGCTTTCTTT
TRBJ2-7	TRBV2	NA	NA	CASSKGRGGSYEQYF	TGTGCCAGCAGCAAGGGGCGAGGGGGCTCCTACGAGCAGTACTTC
TRBJ2-1	TRBV7-9	TRBD1	NA	CASSITGVYNEQFF	TGTGCCAGCAGCATCACAGGGGTTTACAATGAGCAGTTCTTC
TRBJ1-2	TRBV7-2	NA	NA	CASSVTGYGYTF	TGTGCCAGCAGCGTTACAGGGTATGGCTACACCTTC
TRBJ1-1	TRBV7-9	TRBD1	NA	CASSPRPTGGTEAFF	TGTGCCAGCAGCCCAAGACCTACAGGGGGCACTGAAGCTTTCTTT
TRBJ1-2	TRBV3-1/TRBV3-2	NA	few	CASSQDVEVRNYGYTF	TGTGCCAGCAGCCAAGATGTTGAAGTACGGAACTATGGCTACACCTTC
TRBJ2-1	TRBV24-1	TRBD2	NA	CATSDLSASGSKSYNEQFF	TGTGCCACCAGTGATTTGTCGGCTAGCGGGAGCAAGTCCTACAATGAGCAGTTCTTC
TRBJ1-4	TRBV12-3/TRBV12-4	NA	NA	CASSLSSHEKLFF	TGTGCCAGCAGTTTAAGCTCTCACGAAAAACTGTTTTTT
TRBJ1-2	TRBV30	NA	once	CAWSVIGPGRIYGYTF	TGTGCCTGGAGTGTAATCGGTCCGGGTCGTATCTATGGCTACACCTTC
TRBJ2-7	TRBV7-3	NA	NA	CASSPIVGSSYEQYF	TGTGCCAGCAGCCCCATCGTGGGGAGCTCCTACGAGCAGTACTTC
TRBJ1-2	TRBV9	TRBD1	NA	CASSEGTARNYGYTF	TGTGCCAGCAGCGAGGGGACAGCTCGCAACTATGGCTACACCTTC
TRBJ1-2	TRBV2	NA	NA	CASRPEALGGYTF	TGTGCCAGCAGGCCCGAGGCACTGGGAGGGTACACCTTC
TRBJ1-1	TRBV11-2	NA	NA	CASSLAGRANTEAFF	TGTGCCAGCAGCTTAGCCGGCAGGGCGAACACTGAAGCTTTCTTT
TRBJ1-1	TRBV6-5	TRBD1	once	CASSFHFRTGEAEAFF	TGTGCCAGCAGTTTTCATTTTAGGACAGGGGAGGCCGAAGCTTTCTTT
TRBJ1-1	TRBV29-1	NA	NA	CSVLRGAGTEAFF	TGCAGCGTTCTACGGGGGGCCGGCACTGAAGCTTTCTTT
TRBJ1-1	TRBV7-9	NA	once	CASSGVRGRNTEAFF	TGTGCCAGCAGCGGGGTCCGGGGAAGGAACACTGAAGCTTTCTTT
TRBJ1-5	TRBV30	TRBD1	NA	CAWSTGTGPHNQPQHF	TGTGCCTGGAGTACCGGGACAGGGCCCCACAATCAGCCCCAGCATTTT